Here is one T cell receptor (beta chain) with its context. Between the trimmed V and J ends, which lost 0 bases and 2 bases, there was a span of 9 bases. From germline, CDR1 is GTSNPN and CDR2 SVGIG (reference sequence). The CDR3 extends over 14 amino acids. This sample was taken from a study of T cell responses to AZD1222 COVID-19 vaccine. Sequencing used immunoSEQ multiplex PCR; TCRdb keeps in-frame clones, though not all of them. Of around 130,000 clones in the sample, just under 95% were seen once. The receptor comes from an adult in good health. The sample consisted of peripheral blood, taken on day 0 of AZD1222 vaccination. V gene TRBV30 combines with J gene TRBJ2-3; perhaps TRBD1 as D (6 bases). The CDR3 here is CAWSVGQPTDTQYF. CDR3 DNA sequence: TGTGCCTGGAGTGTCGGACAGCCCACAGATACGCAGTATTTT.